The 22 T cell receptor beta chains below were found in one sample sequenced in a study of CD8 T cells in ankylosing spondylitis. TCRdb re-derived calls from the 5' RACE reads in MiXCR, one entry per CDR3 protein. The profile covers 200,000 to 250,000 distinct CDR3 sequences, with 10% to 13% appearing a single time and 20% to 25% taken by the ten largest. The sequencing sample was made of blood, either unsorted or a sorted T cell fraction (not recorded which). These receptors were obtained from a male donor with ankylosing spondylitis or in good health (not recorded which).

The table lists this clonotype with many counts. V is TRBV6-1 and J is TRBJ2-5; the D gene could be TRBD1 or TRBD2 (5 bases each). V was clipped by 5 bases and J by 5 bases, with 12 bases between them. Germline values: CDR1 MNHNS, CDR2 SASEGT. The CDR3 is 13 residues long. The CDR3 DNA follows: TGTGCCAGCAGTCGCCAGGGACGCGAGACCCAGTACTTC. Protein product: CASSRQGRETQYF.

This clonotype was seen many times. The chain recombines TRBV27 with TRBJ2-7, with D possibly TRBD1 on 8 matching bases. CDR1 is MNHEY, CDR2 SMNVEV, per germline (reference sequence). Trimming stripped 3 bases from V and 6 bases from J, with 12 bases between. The CDR3 sequence is 13 residues long. The CDR3 bases are TGTGCCAGCAGTTTGGACAGGGAGGGCGAGCAGTACTTC. As protein: CASSLDREGEQYF.

This clonotype was seen many times. V usage is TRBV19 and J usage is TRBJ2-1, with a possible D match to TRBD1 (5 bases). CDR1 is LNHDA, CDR2 SQIVND, per germline (reference sequence). The CDR3 runs 11 residues. The CDR3 sequence is CGSTERNEQFF. The CDR3 DNA reads as TGTGGCTCGACAGAGAGAAATGAGCAGTTCTTC.

This clonotype was picked up a small number of times. This sequence joins TRBV3-1 and TRBJ1-5; unclear D gene. CDR1 and CDR2 (germline): LGHDT, YNNKEL (reference sequence). Deletions cut 2 bases from V and 0 bases from J, with 2 bases between. This CDR3 region has 13 residues. The CDR3 region is CASSQRSNQPQHF. CDR3 nucleotides: TGTGCCAGCAGCCAACGTAGCAATCAGCCCCAGCATTTT.

V usage is TRBV20-1 and J usage is TRBJ2-2, with D perhaps matching TRBD1 or TRBD2 (5 bases each). The CDR3 is 15 residues long. The germline CDR1 and CDR2 sequences are DFQATT and SNEGSKA (reference sequence). Trimming removed 0 bases at V and 0 bases at J, with 8 bases between. This chain's CDR3 is CSARETGPNTGELFF. As DNA, the CDR3 is TGCAGTGCTAGAGAGACGGGACCGAACACCGGGGAGCTGTTTTTT.

The chain carries TRBV20-1 and TRBJ2-5, with 7 bases matching TRBD2. Germline trimming cut 5 bases from V and 1 base from J; bases unmatched to any gene: 10. The CDR3 extends over 15 amino acids. CDR1 is DFQATT and CDR2 is SNEGSKA in the germline V gene (reference sequence). The CDR3 region is CSAPSPASGQETQYF. Here the CDR3 DNA reads TGCAGTGCTCCTTCTCCTGCTAGCGGCCAAGAGACCCAGTACTTC.

This clonotype showed up just a few times. The gene calls are TRBV11-2 and TRBJ2-1; TRBD2 matches 13 bases. CDR1 SGHAT and CDR2 FQNNGV come from the germline V gene. The CDR3 has 17 amino acids. V lost 5 bases, J lost 6 bases, and 10 bases stayed unmatched. The CDR3 spells CASSPGTSGVEFNEQFF. The CDR3 region has the DNA TGTGCCAGCAGCCCCGGGACTAGCGGGGTAGAGTTCAATGAGCAGTTCTTC. Supplemented by reference TRBV11-2 and TRBJ2-1, the full variable domain reads EAGVAQSPRYKIIEKRQSVAFWCNPISGHATLYWYQQILGQGPKLLIQFQNNGVVDDSQLPKDRFSAERLKGVDSTLKIQPAKLEDSAVYLCASSPGTSGVEFNEQFFGPGTRLTVL.

On this clonotype itself: A read error may be the cause here, since a much bigger clone is one base away. The chain links TRBV7-2 to TRBJ2-3; 10 nucleotides agree with TRBD2. The CDR3 runs to 15 residues. The germline V gene has CDR1 SGHTA and CDR2 FQGNSA. V lost 0 bases to trimming and J lost 5 bases; unmatched junction nucleotides: 2. DNA for the CDR3: TGTGCCAGCAGCTTAGCAGCGGGGGGGCAAGATACGCAGTATTTT. Translation: CASSLAAGGQDTQYF.

This clonotype appeared many times. The J gene is TRBJ1-4, the V gene TRBV7-9; weak D call: TRBD1 (5 bases). From germline, CDR1 is SEHNR and CDR2 FQNEAQ (reference sequence). This CDR3 contains 15 residues. V lost 5 bases and J 2 bases, leaving 12 bases between the germline ends. The CDR3 is CASSPRDGTNEKLFF. The CDR3 nucleotides are TGTGCCAGCAGCCCTCGGGACGGTACTAATGAAAAACTGTTTTTT.

This clonotype was detected a few times. V and J are TRBV24-1 and TRBJ2-5; weak D call: TRBD1 (6 bases). With 3 bases removed from V and 2 bases from J, the gap between germline ends came to 21 bases. CDR1 and CDR2 from the germline V gene are KGHDR and SFDVKD. The CDR3 runs 18 residues. Here the CDR3 reads CATSDGPKGWDTQETQYF. DNA of the CDR3: TGTGCCACCAGTGATGGTCCGAAAGGTTGGGACACTCAAGAGACCCAGTACTTC.

This clonotype was detected ten times or more. The chain recombines TRBV7-9 with TRBJ2-3; D possibly corresponds to TRBD1 (7 bases). Germline V gene lookup returns CDR1 SEHNR and CDR2 FQNEAQ (reference sequence). This CDR3 spans 15 amino acids. Trimming cost V 2 bases and J 3 bases, with 12 bases left between them. CDR3 in DNA: TGTGCCAGCAGCTTACAGGGGGGAGCGACAGATACGCAGTATTTT. Amino acid sequence: CASSLQGGATDTQYF.

This clonotype was counted many times. This chain's CDR3 is CSPEGGIGTTEAFF. CDR3 nucleotide sequence: TGCAGTCCCGAGGGGGGGATTGGGACCACTGAAGCTTTCTTT. The rearrangement joins TRBV20-1 to TRBJ1-1; D perhaps matches TRBD1 (6 bases). CDR3 length: 14 amino acids. Between the trimmed V and J ends, which lost 8 bases and 4 bases, there was a span of 20 bases. Germline CDR1 and CDR2: DFQATT and SNEGSKA (reference sequence).

V usage is TRBV11-2 and J usage is TRBJ2-3, with 13 bases lining up with TRBD2. Germline values: CDR1 SGHAT, CDR2 FQNNGV. CDR3 length: 21 residues. Trimming took 3 bases from V and 1 from J; bases not matched to a gene: 16. The CDR3 coding sequence is TGTGCCAGCAGCTTCTTTCGCGGAATAACTAGCGGGGGGGCGGGCACAGATACGCAGTATTTT. It translates to CASSFFRGITSGGAGTDTQYF.

Many counts were recorded for this clonotype. This chain connects TRBV28 to TRBJ2-1; no reliable D call. Germline V gene lookup returns CDR1 MDHEN and CDR2 SYDVKM. The CDR3 runs to 16 residues. The V end was cut by 4 bases, the J end by 0 bases, with 13 bases between. The CDR3 region is CASSSPTSSSYNEQFF. The CDR3 nucleotides are TGTGCCAGCAGTTCCCCGACATCAAGCTCCTACAATGAGCAGTTCTTC. The whole variable domain, filled in from reference TRBV28 and TRBJ2-1, reads DVKVTQSSRYLVKRTGEKVFLECVQDMDHENMFWYRQDPGLGLRLIYFSYDVKMKEKGDIPEGYSVSREKKERFSLILESASTNQTSMYLCASSSPTSSSYNEQFFGPGTRLTVL.

In its sample, this clonotype was seen many times. The CDR3 coding sequence is TGTGCCAGCAGCTTAGTTCTAACAGTAGGCTCTGGAAACACCATATATTTT. This codes for CASSLVLTVGSGNTIYF. The genes are TRBV11-2 and TRBJ1-3; D is ambiguous. Germline V CDR1 and CDR2: SGHAT, FQNNGV. This CDR3 region has 17 residues. The germline V and J ends were trimmed by 1 base and 0 bases, with 13 bases remaining between them. The variable domain in full, with the rest retrieved from reference TRBV11-2 and TRBJ1-3, is EAGVAQSPRYKIIEKRQSVAFWCNPISGHATLYWYQQILGQGPKLLIQFQNNGVVDDSQLPKDRFSAERLKGVDSTLKIQPAKLEDSAVYLCASSLVLTVGSGNTIYFGEGSWLTVV.

In this sample, this clonotype turned up many times. The chain employs TRBV20-1 and TRBJ1-5; D unresolved. Germline values: CDR1 DFQATT, CDR2 SNEGSKA (reference sequence). This CDR3 comprises 15 residues. V was cut by 3 bases and J by 0 bases, with 12 bases left in between. The CDR3 nucleotides are TGCAGTGCTAGTATAGGGAAAAGTAGCAATCAGCCCCAGCATTTT. Residues: CSASIGKSSNQPQHF.

The V call is TRBV7-2, the J call TRBJ1-5; D is undetermined. The V end lost 5 bases, the J end lost 0 bases, and 11 bases lay between the germline ends. Germline V gene sequence: CDR1 SGHTA, CDR2 FQGNSA. This CDR3 region has 15 residues. The CDR3 coding sequence is TGTGCCAGCAGCAGGAGGACGGCTAGCAATCAGCCCCAGCATTTT. Protein sequence: CASSRRTASNQPQHF.

The CDR3 protein is CASSERPDSGDTQYF. The CDR3 nucleotides read TGTGCCAGCAGCGAACGTCCGGACTCCGGAGATACGCAGTATTTT. The V and J genes are TRBV12-3 or TRBV12-4 and TRBJ2-3; TRBD2 is a possible D gene (5 bases). The CDR3 loop spans 15 amino acids. V was clipped by 6 bases and J by 5 bases, with 18 bases between them.

The table lists this clonotype with a few counts. This chain connects TRBV2 to TRBJ2-2, with 10 bases that match TRBD2. Unmatched junction bases numbered 7, after V lost 8 bases and J lost 4 bases. Germline V gene sequence: CDR1 SNHLY, CDR2 FYNNEI. The CDR3 length is 15 residues. The CDR3 here is CASQGTSGVTGELFF. The CDR3 DNA reads as TGTGCCAGCCAGGGAACTAGCGGGGTCACCGGGGAGCTGTTTTTT.

This clonotype was counted only a few times. The J gene is TRBJ1-1, the V gene TRBV7-8, with D perhaps matching TRBD1 (6 bases). This CDR3 spans 14 amino acids. The germline V gene has CDR1 SGHVS and CDR2 FQNEAQ. The germline V and J ends were trimmed by 6 bases and 4 bases, with 15 bases remaining between them. The CDR3 bases are TGTGCCAGCAGTAGAAACAGGGAACCCACTGAAGCTTTCTTT. The encoded protein is CASSRNREPTEAFF.

For this clonotype: One junction end disagrees with the germline gene, perhaps due to a read error. The chain recombines TRBV28 with TRBJ1-2; D remains unclear. This CDR3 is built from 12 residues. CDR1 is MDHEN and CDR2 is SYDVKM in the germline V gene. This CDR3 is CASSPPPYGDTF. The CDR3 bases are TGTGCCAGCAGCCCACCCCCCTATGGCGACACCTTC.

At least ten counts were recorded for this clonotype. The chain has TRBV7-9 and TRBJ2-7, with D unresolved. The germline CDR1 and CDR2 sequences are SEHNR and FQNEAQ (reference sequence). This CDR3 region has 16 residues. V gave up 1 base and J gave up 4 bases, with 17 bases separating them. The CDR3 loop is CASSLEYAKNPYEQYF. DNA of the CDR3: TGTGCCAGCAGCTTAGAGTACGCAAAGAACCCTTACGAGCAGTACTTC.